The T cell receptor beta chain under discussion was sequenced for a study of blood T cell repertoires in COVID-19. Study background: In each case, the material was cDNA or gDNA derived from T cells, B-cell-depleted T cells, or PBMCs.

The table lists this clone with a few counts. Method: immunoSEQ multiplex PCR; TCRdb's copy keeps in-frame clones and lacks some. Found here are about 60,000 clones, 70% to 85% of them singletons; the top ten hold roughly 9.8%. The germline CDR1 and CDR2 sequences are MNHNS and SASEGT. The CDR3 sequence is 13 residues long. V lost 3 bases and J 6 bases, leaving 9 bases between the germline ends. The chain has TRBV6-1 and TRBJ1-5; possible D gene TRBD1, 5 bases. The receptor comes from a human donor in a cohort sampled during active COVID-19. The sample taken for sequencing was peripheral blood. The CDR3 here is CASSERQGQPQHF. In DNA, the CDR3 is TGTGCCAGCAGTGAGCGGCAGGGTCAGCCCCAGCATTTT.